This TCR beta chain was captured in a study of T cell repertoires in cytomegalovirus infection. Study summary: It was recently identified HLA-C-restricted and well-studied HLA-B-restricted CMV epitopes that the study used. Public signatures in TCR beta pointed to CMV infection and matching HLA type.

Germline V lookup: CDR1 SGHRS, CDR2 YFSETQ. After removal of 4 bases from V and 5 bases from J, the junction contained 5 bases not matched to a gene. This CDR3 spans 14 amino acids. With respect to this clonotype: Its cognate antigen is unknown.

TCRdb itself ran the reads through MiXCR, one entry per CDR3 protein. In the table there are about 360,000 distinct CDR3 sequences, roughly 36% of which are singletons. Findings and caveats of the study: Of the TCR beta families, the public ones yielded a cumulative frequency that identified carriers of CMV plus the relevant HLA. The response measured ex vivo was dominated by TCR beta clonotypes (HLA-C-restricted and CMV-specific).

This chain uses TRBV5-1 with TRBJ2-4; 8 nucleotides agree with TRBD2. The source of this sequence is a human donor in good health (CMV status not recorded). Some clones in this sample may be carry-over from other donors' samples. Sequences were derived from cultured PBMCs, sampled from culture after CMV antigen stimulation. CDR3 sequence reads: CASSKDGRENIQYF. CDR3 nucleotide sequence: TGCGCCAGCAGCAAGGACGGGAGGGAAAACATTCAGTACTTC. Combining the CDR3 with reference TRBV5-1 and TRBJ2-4 gives the whole variable domain KAGVTQTPRYLIKTRGQQVTLSCSPISGHRSVSWYQQTPGQGLQFLFEYFSETQRNKGNFPGRFSGRQFSNSRSEMNVSTLELGDSALYLCASSKDGRENIQYFGAGTRLSVL.